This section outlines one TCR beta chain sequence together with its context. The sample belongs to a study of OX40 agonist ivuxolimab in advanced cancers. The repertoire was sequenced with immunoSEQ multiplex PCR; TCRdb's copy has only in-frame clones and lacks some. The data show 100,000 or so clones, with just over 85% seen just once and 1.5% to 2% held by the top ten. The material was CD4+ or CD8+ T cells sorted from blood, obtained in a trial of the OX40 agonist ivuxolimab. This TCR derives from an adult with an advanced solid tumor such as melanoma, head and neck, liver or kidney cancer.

The CDR3 coding sequence is TGCGCCAGCAGCTCCGGGACTAGGTACGAGCAGTACTTC. It specifies CASSSGTRYEQYF. This chain links TRBV5-1 with TRBJ2-7, with 8 positions matching TRBD2. The CDR3 is 13 residues long. V shed 3 bases and J 4 bases; nucleotides not matched to a gene: 3. Germline CDR1 is SGHRS and CDR2 is YFSETQ.